This T cell receptor (beta chain) stems from a study of T cell responses to AZD1222 COVID-19 vaccine. Study-level findings and limits: Donor demographics were predominantly white British with a female majority; clonal diversity may be underestimated. The number of AZD1222 recipients seropositive at baseline was only six. Close to half of spike-specific TCRs reportedly recognize unmutated variant regions.

To note about this clone: Its antigen remains unidentified.

The table came from immunoSEQ multiplex PCR; TCRdb's copy has only in-frame clones and leaves some out. The table records about 180,000 clones, about nine tenths of them present only once. Trimming stripped 2 bases from V and 0 bases from J, with 8 bases between. In germline, CDR1 is SGHTA, CDR2 FQGNSA. The CDR3 contains 15 residues. The chain combines TRBV7-2 with TRBJ1-5; D unresolved. The TCR was taken from an adult who received the MenACWY meningococcal vaccine as a control. The specimen comprised peripheral blood, sampled 28 days after the second dose of the MenACWY control vaccine. This chain's CDR3 is CASSLSSTSNQPQHF. The CDR3 bases are TGTGCCAGCAGCTTATCATCAACTAGCAATCAGCCCCAGCATTTT.